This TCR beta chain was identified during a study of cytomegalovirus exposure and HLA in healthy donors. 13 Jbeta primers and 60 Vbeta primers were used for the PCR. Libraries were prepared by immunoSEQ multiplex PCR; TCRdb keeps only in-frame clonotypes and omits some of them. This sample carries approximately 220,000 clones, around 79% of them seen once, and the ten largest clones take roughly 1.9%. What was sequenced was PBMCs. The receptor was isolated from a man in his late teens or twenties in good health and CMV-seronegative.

The CDR3 spells CAWAQQGREKLFF. The CDR3 nucleotides are TGTGCCTGGGCCCAACAGGGTCGGGAAAAACTGTTTTTT. This chain connects TRBV30 to TRBJ1-4, with D possibly matching TRBD1 (6 bases). Trimming took off 5 bases at V and 8 bases at J, with 15 bases between the two ends. The germline gives CDR1 GTSNPN, CDR2 SVGIG (reference sequence). CDR3 size: 13 residues.